This TCR beta chain was captured by sequencing in a study of Tregs in tolerant kidney transplant recipients. Study-wide points: Biological reproducibility was not directly addressed, but technical replication error appeared minimal.

Profiled with immunoSEQ multiplex PCR; TCRdb holds only in-frame clones, not every one. This specimen shows some 15,000 clones; the ten leading clones hold approximately 25%. Related graft donors supplied nonmyeloablative bone marrow transplants, and mixed chimerism was transient. Thawed PBMCs were FACS-sorted into unstimulated CD4+CD25+CD127- regulatory T cells, CD4+CD25- non-regulatory cells, CD4 and CD8 cells. With respect to this clone: Its antigen is still unknown. The read stops 3 residues short of the end of the CDR3; the missing end is completed from the germline J gene.

The CDR3 has 16 residues. Germline V gene data show CDR1 as KGHSH and CDR2 as LQKENI. V usage is TRBV18 and J usage is TRBJ2-3; D perhaps matches TRBD2 (8 bases). This sequence originates from a human patient who received a combined kidney and bone marrow transplant. These T cells may partly come from the graft donor. The sample consisted of CD8+ T cells from blood (PBMCs), taken 6 months after the transplant. CDR3 loop: CASSPGGGGGNQPQYF. The covered CDR3 bases are TGTGCCAGCTCGCCCGGGGGGGGAGGGGGCAATCAGCCG.